This TCR beta chain appears in the sequencing data of a study of blood T cell repertoires in COVID-19 (dated by TCRdb to about 2020). Notes on the research overall: Samples covering the acute and convalescent phases of COVID-19 were provided by collaborators in the United States, Italy and Spain. The prospective study material was composed of cDNA or gDNA derived from T cells, B-cell-depleted T cells, or PBMCs. Samples were obtained from the ongoing ImmuneRACE study (first 160 participants) and from 950 to 1,500 subjects provided by 6 global collaborators. A de-identified subject ID, COVID-19 status, age in years and sex were almost always included in the sample metadata. The repertoires were made available in a free public database intended to serve as a resource for research on the immune response to SARS-CoV-2. Deeply sampled blood TCRbeta repertoires from subjects exposed to, actively infected with, or recovered from COVID-19 were included in the dataset. Where available, HLA class I and class II types were obtained from metadata supplied by the sample provider rather than from assay-based typing. The investigation overall reported the following: Clinical and demographic metadata were provided uncurated, with the amount varying by source and participant.

This clone was observed once. The specificity of this receptor is unknown. It has no much larger one-base neighbor in the sample; base qualities were not kept. TCRbeta CDR3 regions were amplified from genomic DNA by means of the immunoSEQ Assay, a bias-controlled multiplex PCR. The original pipeline was this. The number of nucleated cells in each sample was estimated by amplification of reference gene primers within the assay. To quantify the absolute abundance of each unique TCRbeta CDR3 rearrangement, sequence reads were collapsed and filtered. For each sample, productive Simpson clonality was calculated as the square root of Simpson's diversity index across productive rearrangements. TCRdb stores this immuneACCESS table with in-frame sequences only. Part of the clones is absent; in the studies checked, under half of the shortfall reflects unresolved V genes, and no reason is known for the rest. That table is the source of V, J and clone size, and D and trimming were worked out from the DNA. The sample table lists 77,000 or so clones, approximately 80% of them with a count of one. The top ten clonotypes cover over 5% of the sample.

Whole blood was collected in K2EDTA tubes by collaborating institutions according to the institutions' own protocols. For TCRbeta analysis, collaborators shipped samples as frozen whole blood, isolated PBMCs, or DNA extracted from either of those sample types. V gives up 2 bases and J gives up 4 bases, and the segment between their germline ends measures 14 bases. Taken from cysteine to phenylalanine, the CDR3 has 15 residues. Kept here is only the CDR3 DNA, which spans 45 bases and is read in frame from base 1. CDR1 is given as SGHAT and CDR2 as FQNNGV, both from the germline V gene. In this chain, TRBV11-2 is recombined with TRBJ1-1, with TRBD1 perhaps the D gene, on 5 matching bases. The TCR comes from a woman between 55 and 75 years old with acute or convalescent COVID-19. The sample comprised peripheral blood. The CDR3 region: CASSLIGAQSTEAFF. The nucleotide sequence reads as follows: TGTGCCAGCAGCTTAATAGGGGCGCAGAGCACTGAAGCTTTCTTT.